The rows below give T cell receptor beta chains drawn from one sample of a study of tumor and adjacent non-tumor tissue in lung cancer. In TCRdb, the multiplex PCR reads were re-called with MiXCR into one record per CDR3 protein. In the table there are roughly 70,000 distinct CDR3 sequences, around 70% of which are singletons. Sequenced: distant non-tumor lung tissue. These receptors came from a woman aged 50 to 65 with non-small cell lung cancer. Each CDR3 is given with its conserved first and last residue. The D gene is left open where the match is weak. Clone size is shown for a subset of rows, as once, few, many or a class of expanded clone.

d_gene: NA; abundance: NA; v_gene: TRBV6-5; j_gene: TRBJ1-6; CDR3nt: TGTGCCAGCAATATCAGAGTACTTAATTCACCCCTCCACTTT; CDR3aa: CASNIRVLNSPLHF
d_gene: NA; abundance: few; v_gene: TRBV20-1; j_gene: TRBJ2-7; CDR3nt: TGCAGTGCTGGCACTTGTGGGCGAGCCTACGAGCAGTACTTC; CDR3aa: CSAGTCGRAYEQYF
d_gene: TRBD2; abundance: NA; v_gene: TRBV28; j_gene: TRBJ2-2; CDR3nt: TGTGCCAGCAGAAGCACTCACTCCGGGACTAGCGGGAATGATTATACCGGGGAGCTGTTTTTT; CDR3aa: CASRSTHSGTSGNDYTGELFF
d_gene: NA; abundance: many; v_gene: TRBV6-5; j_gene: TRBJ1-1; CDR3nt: TGTGCCAGCAGTTACTCCCCCCAGGGGTCCACTGAAGCTTTCTTT; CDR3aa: CASSYSPQGSTEAFF
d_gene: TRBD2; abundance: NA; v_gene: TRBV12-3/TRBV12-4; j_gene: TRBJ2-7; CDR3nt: TGTGCCGGCACCTCGACTAGCGGGAATTATGAGCAGTACTTC; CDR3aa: CAGTSTSGNYEQYF
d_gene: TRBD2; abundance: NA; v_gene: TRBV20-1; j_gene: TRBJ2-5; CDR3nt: TGCAGTGCTTTCTCCTTCGGGGGGGCCGTACAAGAGAGCCAGTACTTC; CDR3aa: CSAFSFGGAVQESQYF
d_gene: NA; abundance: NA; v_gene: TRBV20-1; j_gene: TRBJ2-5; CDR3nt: TGCAGTGCTAGTAGGGTGCCCGGTGTCCAAGAGATCCAATACTTC; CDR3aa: CSASRVPGVQEIQYF
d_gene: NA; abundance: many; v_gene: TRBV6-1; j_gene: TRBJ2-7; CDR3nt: TGTGCCAGCAGTGAATATAGGGTCGGGGCCGAGCAGTACTTC; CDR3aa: CASSEYRVGAEQYF
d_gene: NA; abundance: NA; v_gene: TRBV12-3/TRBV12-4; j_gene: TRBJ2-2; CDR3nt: TGTGCCAGCACTATAGGGACCGGGGAGCTGTTTTTT; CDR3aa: CASTIGTGELFF
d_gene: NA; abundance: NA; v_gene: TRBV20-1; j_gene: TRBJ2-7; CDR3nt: TGCAGTGCAACCGGTACAGATGCCTACGAGCAGTACTTC; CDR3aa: CSATGTDAYEQYF
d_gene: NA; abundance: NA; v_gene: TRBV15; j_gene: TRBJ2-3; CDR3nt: TGTGCCACCAGCAGAGATGGGACCGTTCGGGGCACAGATACGCAGTATTTT; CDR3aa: CATSRDGTVRGTDTQYF
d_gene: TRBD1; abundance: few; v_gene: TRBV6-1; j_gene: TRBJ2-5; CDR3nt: TGTGCCAGCATCCTGACAGGGGGCGATACCCAGTACTTC; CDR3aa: CASILTGGDTQYF
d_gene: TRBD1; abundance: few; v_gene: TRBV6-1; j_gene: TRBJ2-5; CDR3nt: TGTGCCAGCAGTCGGCGGACAGGGTCTGGGGAGATCCAGTACTTC; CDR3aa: CASSRRTGSGEIQYF
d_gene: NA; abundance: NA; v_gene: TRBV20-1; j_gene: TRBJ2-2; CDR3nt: TGCAGTGCTATGACTAGTGGGAGGACCCGGGAGCTATTTTTT; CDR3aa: CSAMTSGRTRELFF
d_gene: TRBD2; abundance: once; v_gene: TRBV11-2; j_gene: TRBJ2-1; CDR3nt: TGTGTCAGCAGCTTCGGGACTAGCGGAAATGGGCAGTTCTTC; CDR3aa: CVSSFGTSGNGQFF
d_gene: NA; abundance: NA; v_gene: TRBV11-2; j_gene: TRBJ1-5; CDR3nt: TGTGCCATCAGCTATACCCACCGGGGGCCCCAGCATTTT; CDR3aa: CAISYTHRGPQHF
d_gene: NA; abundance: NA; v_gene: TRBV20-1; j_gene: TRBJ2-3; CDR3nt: TGCAGTGCCCGGGCTAGCGTCCCAGATACGCAGTATTTC; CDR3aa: CSARASVPDTQYF
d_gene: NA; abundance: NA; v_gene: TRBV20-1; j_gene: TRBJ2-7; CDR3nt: TGCAGTACTTGGGTGGCAGCGGGCCATAAGACTGACTCCTACGAGCAGTACTTC; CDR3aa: CSTWVAAGHKTDSYEQYF
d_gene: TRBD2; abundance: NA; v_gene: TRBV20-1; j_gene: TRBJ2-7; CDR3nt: TGCAGTGATAGGGATAGGTCTAGCGGGAGTGCGCCGCTCGAGCAGTACTTC; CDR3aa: CSDRDRSSGSAPLEQYF
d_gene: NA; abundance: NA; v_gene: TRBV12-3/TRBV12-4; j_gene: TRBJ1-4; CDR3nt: TGTGCCAGCAGTCACTGGCAGGGGCGGCTGCTTTTT; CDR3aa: CASSHWQGRLLF
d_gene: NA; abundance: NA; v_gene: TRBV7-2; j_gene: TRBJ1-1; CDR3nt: TGTGCCAGCAGCTTTCGCCCGGGACAAATGAACACTGAAGCTTTCTTT; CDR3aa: CASSFRPGQMNTEAFF
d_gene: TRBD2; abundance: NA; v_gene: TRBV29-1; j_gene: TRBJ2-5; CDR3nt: TGCAGCATTGCGGTCAATAGCGGGAGGGTTATGGAGACTCGGTACTTC; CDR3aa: CSIAVNSGRVMETRYF
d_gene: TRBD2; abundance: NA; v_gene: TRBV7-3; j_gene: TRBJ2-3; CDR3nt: TGTGCCGGCAGCCGGGGAGGGCCAAATACGCAGTATTTT; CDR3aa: CAGSRGGPNTQYF
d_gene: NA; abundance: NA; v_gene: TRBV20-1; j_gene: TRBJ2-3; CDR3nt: TGCAGTGTCGAGATAGGACTCCCCATAGATACGCAGTATTTT; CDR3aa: CSVEIGLPIDTQYF
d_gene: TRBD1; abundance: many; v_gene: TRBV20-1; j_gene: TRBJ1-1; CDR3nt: TGCAGTGCTAGAGACCCCTCCGGACAGGGCGGAACTGAAGCTTTCTTT; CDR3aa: CSARDPSGQGGTEAFF
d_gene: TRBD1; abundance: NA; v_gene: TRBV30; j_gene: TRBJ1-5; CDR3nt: TGTGCCCGGAGGGGGCGAGGGGACAATCAGCCCCAGCACTTT; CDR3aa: CARRGRGDNQPQHF
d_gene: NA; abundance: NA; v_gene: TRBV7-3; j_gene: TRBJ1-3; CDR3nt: TGTGCCAGCAGCTTAACGGGGGGGACCTCTGGAAACACCATATATTTT; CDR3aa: CASSLTGGTSGNTIYF
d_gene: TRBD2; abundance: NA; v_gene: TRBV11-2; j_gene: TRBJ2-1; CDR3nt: TGTGCCAGCAACTTTTCGACTAGCGGGAGAGGGACGTACAACGGGCAGCTCTTC; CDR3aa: CASNFSTSGRGTYNGQLF
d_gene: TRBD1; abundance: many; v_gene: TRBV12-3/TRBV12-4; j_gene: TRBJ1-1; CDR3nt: TGTGCCAGCAGCCGTTCAGGGGGTTTAGGCACTGAAGCTTTCTTT; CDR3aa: CASSRSGGLGTEAFF
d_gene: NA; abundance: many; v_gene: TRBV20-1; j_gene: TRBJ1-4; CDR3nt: TGCAGTGCTAGTCTCCGCGGGGCCTTTAATGAAAAACTGTTTTTT; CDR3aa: CSASLRGAFNEKLFF
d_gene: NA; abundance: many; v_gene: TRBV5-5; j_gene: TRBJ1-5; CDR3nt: TGTGCCAGCAGCCCTGATCCAGGGAGCGAGCCCCAGCATTTT; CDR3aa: CASSPDPGSEPQHF
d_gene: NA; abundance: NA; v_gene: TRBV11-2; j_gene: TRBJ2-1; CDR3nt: TGTGCCAGTAGCCTCAACAACAACAATAAGCAGTTCTTC; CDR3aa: CASSLNNNNKQFF
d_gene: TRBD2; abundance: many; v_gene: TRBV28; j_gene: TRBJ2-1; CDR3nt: TGTGCCAGCAGTTTAGGGACTAGCGGGGCGTACAATGAGCAGTTCTTC; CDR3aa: CASSLGTSGAYNEQFF
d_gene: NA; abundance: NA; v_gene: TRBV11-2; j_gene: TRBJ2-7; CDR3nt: TGTGCCAGCGGCTCGGAGACAGGCCGGACCTACGGGCAGTATTTC; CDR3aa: CASGSETGRTYGQYF
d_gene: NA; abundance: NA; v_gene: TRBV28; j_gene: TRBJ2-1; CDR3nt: TGTGCCAGCAGTTTCGTAGGCGCCCACCACAATGAGCAGTTCTTC; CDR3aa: CASSFVGAHHNEQFF
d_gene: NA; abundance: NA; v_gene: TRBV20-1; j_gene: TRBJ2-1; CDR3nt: TGCAGTACCACGCTTTTCTACAATGAGCAGTTCTTC; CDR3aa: CSTTLFYNEQFF
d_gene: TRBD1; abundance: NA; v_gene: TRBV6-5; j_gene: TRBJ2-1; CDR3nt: TGTGCCACCAGGGACAGGGTGGATGAGCAGTTTTTC; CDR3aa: CATRDRVDEQFF
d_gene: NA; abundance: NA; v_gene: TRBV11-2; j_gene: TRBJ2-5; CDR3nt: TGTGCCAGCGACCAAGAGTCCCAGTACTTC; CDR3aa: CASDQESQYF
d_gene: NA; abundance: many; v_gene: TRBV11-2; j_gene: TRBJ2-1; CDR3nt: TGTGCCAGCAGCTTAGTTGGTGGGCGTCGGGAGCAGTTCTTC; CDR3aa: CASSLVGGRREQFF
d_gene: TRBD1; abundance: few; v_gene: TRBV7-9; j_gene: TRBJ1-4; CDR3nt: TGTGCCAGCAGCTCCACAGACAGGGCAGATGAAAAACTGTTTTTT; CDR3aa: CASSSTDRADEKLFF
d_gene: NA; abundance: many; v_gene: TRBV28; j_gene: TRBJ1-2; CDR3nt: TGTGCCAGCAGTACCCTCCCCCTTAACTATGGCTACACCTTC; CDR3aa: CASSTLPLNYGYTF
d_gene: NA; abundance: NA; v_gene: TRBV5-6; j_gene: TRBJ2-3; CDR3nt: NA; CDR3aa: CASSSRVGRGTDTHYF
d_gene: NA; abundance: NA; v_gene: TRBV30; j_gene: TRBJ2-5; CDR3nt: TGTGCCTGGAGTATGTGGGAGCGGAGGCAAGAGACCCAGTACTTC; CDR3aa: CAWSMWERRQETQYF
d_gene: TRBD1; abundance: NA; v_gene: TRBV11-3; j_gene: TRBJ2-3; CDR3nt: TGTGCCAGCAGCTGGCGTGGGACAGGTACGCAGCAATTT; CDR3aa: CASSWRGTGTQQF
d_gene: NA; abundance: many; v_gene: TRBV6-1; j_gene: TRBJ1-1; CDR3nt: TGTGCCAGCAGTTTTGACAGAGCTCCATTTGAAGCTTTCTTT; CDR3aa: CASSFDRAPFEAFF
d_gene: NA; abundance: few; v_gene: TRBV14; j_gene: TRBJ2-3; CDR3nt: TGTGCCAGCAAGGCGAGTGGGGCTCTTGGTACGCAGTATTTT; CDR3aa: CASKASGALGTQYF
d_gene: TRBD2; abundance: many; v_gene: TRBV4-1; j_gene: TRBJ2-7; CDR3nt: TGCGCCAGCAGCCAGCCCTCTAGCGGTAGTCCCTCCTACGAGCAGTACTTC; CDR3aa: CASSQPSSGSPSYEQYF
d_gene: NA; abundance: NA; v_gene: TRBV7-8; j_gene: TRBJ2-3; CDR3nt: TGTGCCAGCAGCTTAGGAATTTCTGATACGCAGTATTTT; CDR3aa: CASSLGISDTQYF
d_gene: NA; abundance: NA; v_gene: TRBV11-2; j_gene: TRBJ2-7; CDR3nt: TGTGCCAGCAGCCTAAATATCGCTCAGGGAACCTACGAGCAGTGTTTC; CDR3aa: CASSLNIAQGTYEQCF
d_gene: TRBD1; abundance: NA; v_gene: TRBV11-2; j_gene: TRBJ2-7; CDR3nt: TGTGCCAGCAGCTTTAGGGCAGGGGGCACCTGCGAGCAGTACTTT; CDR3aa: CASSFRAGGTCEQYF